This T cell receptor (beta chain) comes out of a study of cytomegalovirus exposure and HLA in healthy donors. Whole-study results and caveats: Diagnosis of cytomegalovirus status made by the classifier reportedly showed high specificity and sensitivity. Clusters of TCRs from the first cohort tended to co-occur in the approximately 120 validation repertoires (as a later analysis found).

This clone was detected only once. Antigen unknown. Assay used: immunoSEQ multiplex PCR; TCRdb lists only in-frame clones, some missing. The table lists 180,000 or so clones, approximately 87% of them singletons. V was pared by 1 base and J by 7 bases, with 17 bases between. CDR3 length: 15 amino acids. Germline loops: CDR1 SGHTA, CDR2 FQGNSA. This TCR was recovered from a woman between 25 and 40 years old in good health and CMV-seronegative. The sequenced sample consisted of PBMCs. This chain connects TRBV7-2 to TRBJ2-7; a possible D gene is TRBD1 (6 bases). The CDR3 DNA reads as TGTGCCAGCAGCTTAGGTGGGACAAGAATGCGGGAGCAGTACTTC. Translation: CASSLGGTRMREQYF.